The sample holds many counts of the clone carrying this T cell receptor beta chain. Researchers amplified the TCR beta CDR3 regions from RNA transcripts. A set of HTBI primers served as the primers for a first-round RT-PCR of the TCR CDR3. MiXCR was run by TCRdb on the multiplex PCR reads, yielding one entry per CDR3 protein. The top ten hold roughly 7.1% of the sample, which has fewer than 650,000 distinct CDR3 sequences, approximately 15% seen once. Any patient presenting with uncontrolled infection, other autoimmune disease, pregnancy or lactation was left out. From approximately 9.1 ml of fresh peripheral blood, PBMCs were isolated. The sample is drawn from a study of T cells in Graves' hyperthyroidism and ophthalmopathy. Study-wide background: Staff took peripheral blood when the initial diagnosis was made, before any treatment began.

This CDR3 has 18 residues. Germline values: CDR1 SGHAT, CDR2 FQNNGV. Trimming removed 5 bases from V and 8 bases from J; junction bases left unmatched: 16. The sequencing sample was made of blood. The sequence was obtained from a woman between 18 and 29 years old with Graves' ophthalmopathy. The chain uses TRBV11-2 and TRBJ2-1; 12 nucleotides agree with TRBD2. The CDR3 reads CASSPPRLAGVGYYEQFF. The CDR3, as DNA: TGTGCCAGCAGCCCTCCGCGACTAGCGGGGGTGGGTTATTATGAGCAGTTCTTC.